This TCR beta chain was found in a study of T-cell reconstitution after alpha-beta-depleted transplantation in children (dated by TCRdb to about 2016). Background for the entire study: Using TCR repertoire profiling, the study followed T-cell immune reconstitution in a quantitative way in children after TCRalphabeta/CD19-depleted allogeneic hematopoietic cell transplantation.

Study-level results and caveats: Hyperexpanded clone frequencies declined over subsequent months; after one year, T-cell counts and TCRbeta diversity were mostly attributed to newly produced T cells. The high TCRbeta diversity at day 60 in some patients was ascribed to recipient T cells and intrathymic progenitors that had survived conditioning. The apparently early recovery of alphabetaT-cell counts about two months after transplant reportedly depended on only several hundred rapidly expanded clones that came from non-depleted graft cells.

This clonotype was counted ten times or more. The antigen it recognizes is unknown. There are no base qualities to consult, and no much larger clone falls within one base. The V and J ends are trimmed by 0 bases and 0 bases, leaving 6 bases between them. For CDR1 and CDR2, the germline V gene lists MNHEY and SVGAGI. The CDR3 starts with the cysteine, ends with the phenylalanine, and has 15 residues. CDR3 DNA only is kept here, 45 bases in frame from base 1. The meaning of the sample's treatment or condition label: allogeneic hematopoietic cell transplantation with graft depleted of TCRalphabeta T cells and CD19 B cells. TCRalphabeta/CD19-depleted allogeneic hematopoietic cell grafts were given to the transplant recipients, all of whom were children. Library preparation used PCR. Sequencing relied on an Illumina HiSeq 2500. To normalize quantification of the TCRbeta repertoire, the TCR libraries were built with molecular barcoding that relied on unique molecular identifiers. Clones were called with MiXCR by TCRdb after fastp trimmed the public reads at Q25, and only in-frame beta chains were retained. Rows merge per CDR3 protein into single entries with the most common DNA and genes. The sample has roughly 180,000 distinct CDR3 sequences on record, 8.5% to 14% of them singletons. The ten largest clones add up to around 13% of the sample.

This clonotype originated in a boy aged 2 to 10 with acute myeloid leukemia, due to receive a stem cell transplant. The sample in question was PBMCs, obtained before TCRalphabeta/CD19-depleted stem cell transplant. This chain joins TRBV6-5 to TRBJ1-5; TRBD1 is a possible D gene, resting on 5 matching bases. For the CDR3, the sequence is CASSYSGVSNQPQHF. Here is the DNA: TGTGCCAGCAGTTACTCAGGGGTTAGCAATCAGCCCCAGCATTTT.